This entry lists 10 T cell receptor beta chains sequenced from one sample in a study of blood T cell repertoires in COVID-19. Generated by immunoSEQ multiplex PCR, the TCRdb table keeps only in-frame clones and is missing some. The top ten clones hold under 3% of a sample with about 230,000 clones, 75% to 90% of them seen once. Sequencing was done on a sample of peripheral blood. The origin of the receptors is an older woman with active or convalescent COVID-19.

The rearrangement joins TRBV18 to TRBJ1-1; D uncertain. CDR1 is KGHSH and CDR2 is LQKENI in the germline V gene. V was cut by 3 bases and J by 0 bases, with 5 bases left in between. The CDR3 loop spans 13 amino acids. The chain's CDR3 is CASSPSVNTEAFF. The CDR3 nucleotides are TGTGCCAGCTCACCTTCGGTGAACACTGAAGCTTTCTTT.

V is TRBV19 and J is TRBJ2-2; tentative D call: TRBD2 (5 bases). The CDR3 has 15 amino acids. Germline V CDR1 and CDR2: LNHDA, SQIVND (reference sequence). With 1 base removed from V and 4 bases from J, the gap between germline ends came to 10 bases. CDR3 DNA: TGTGCCAGTAGTATAGTCAGTGCGGGCACCGGGGAGCTGTTTTTT. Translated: CASSIVSAGTGELFF.

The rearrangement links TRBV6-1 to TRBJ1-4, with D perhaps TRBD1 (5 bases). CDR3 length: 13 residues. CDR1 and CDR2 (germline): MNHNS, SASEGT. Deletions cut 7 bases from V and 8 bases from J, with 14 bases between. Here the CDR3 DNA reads TGTGCCAGCACCCTCCAGGGCCGGGAAAAACTGTTTTTT. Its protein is CASTLQGREKLFF.

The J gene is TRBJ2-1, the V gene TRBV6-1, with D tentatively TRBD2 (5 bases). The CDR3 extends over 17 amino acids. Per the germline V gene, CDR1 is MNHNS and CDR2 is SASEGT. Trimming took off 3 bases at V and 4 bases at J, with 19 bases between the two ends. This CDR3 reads CASSEDNGSGNYNEQFF. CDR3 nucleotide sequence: TGTGCCAGCAGTGAGGATAATGGAAGCGGAAATTACAATGAGCAGTTCTTC.

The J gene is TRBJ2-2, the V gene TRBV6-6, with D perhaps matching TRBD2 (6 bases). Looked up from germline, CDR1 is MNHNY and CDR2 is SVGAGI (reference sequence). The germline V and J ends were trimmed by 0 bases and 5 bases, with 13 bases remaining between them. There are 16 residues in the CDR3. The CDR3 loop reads CASSYSVSGATGELFF. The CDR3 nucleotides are TGTGCCAGCAGTTACTCGGTTAGCGGAGCGACCGGGGAGCTGTTTTTT.

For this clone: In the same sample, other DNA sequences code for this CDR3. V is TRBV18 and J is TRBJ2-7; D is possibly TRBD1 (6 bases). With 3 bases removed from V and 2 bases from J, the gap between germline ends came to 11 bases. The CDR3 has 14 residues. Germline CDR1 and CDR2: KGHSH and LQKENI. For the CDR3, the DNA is TGTGCCAGCTCACCTCCGGGACAACCCTACGAGCAGTACTTC. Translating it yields CASSPPGQPYEQYF. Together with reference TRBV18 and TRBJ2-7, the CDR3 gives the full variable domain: NAGVMQNPRHLVRRRGQEARLRCSPMKGHSHVYWYRQLPEEGLKFMVYLQKENIIDESGMPKERFSAEFPKEGPSILRIQQVVRGDSAAYFCASSPPGQPYEQYFGPGTRLTVT.

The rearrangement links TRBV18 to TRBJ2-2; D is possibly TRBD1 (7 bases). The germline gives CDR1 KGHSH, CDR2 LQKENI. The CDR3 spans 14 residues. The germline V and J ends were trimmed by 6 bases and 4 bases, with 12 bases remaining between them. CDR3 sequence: CASSRDRRTGELFF. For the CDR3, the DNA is TGTGCCAGCTCGCGGGACAGACGCACCGGGGAGCTGTTTTTT.

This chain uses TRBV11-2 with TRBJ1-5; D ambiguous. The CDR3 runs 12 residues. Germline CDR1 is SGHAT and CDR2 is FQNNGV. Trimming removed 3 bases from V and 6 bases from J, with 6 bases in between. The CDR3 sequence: CASSLNGQPQHF. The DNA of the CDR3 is TGTGCCAGCAGCTTGAACGGTCAGCCCCAGCATTTT.

CDR3 sequence (DNA): TGTGCCAGCAGTGACCCCGCCAGGGGTACAGATACGCAGTATTTT. This gives the protein CASSDPARGTDTQYF. This chain uses TRBV28 with TRBJ2-3, with D possibly matching TRBD1 (6 bases). V lost 5 bases and J 3 bases, leaving 15 bases between the germline ends. Germline CDR1 and CDR2: MDHEN and SYDVKM. The CDR3 has 15 residues. The full variable domain, in which reference TRBV28 and TRBJ2-3 provide the parts outside the CDR3, is DVKVTQSSRYLVKRTGEKVFLECVQDMDHENMFWYRQDPGLGLRLIYFSYDVKMKEKGDIPEGYSVSREKKERFSLILESASTNQTSMYLCASSDPARGTDTQYFGPGTRLTVL.

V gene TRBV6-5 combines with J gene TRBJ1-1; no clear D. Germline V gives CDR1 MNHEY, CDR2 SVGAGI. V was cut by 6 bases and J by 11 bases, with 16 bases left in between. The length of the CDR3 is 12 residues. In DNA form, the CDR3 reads TGTGCCAGCAGCCCCGGGGATAGGCCGGCTTTCTTT. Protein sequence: CASSPGDRPAFF.